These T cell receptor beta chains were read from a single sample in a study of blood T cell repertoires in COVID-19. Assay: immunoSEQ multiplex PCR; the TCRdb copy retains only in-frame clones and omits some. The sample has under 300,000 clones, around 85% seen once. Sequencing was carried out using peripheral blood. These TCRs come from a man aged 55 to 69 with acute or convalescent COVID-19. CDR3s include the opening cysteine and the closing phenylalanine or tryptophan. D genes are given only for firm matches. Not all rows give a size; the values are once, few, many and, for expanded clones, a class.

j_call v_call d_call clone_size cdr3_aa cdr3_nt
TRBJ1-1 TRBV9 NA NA CASSPKQARGEAFF TGTGCCAGCAGCCCCAAGCAGGCAAGGGGGGAAGCTTTCTTT
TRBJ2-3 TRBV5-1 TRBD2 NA CASRELAGATDTQYF TGCGCCAGCAGAGAACTAGCGGGTGCCACAGATACGCAGTATTTT
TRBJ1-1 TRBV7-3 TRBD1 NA CASSSDRVNSEAFF TGTGCCAGCAGCTCAGACAGGGTGAACAGTGAAGCTTTCTTT
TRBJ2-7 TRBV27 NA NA CASSLSSGSGKNEQYF TGTGCCAGCAGTTTATCGTCCGGGAGTGGAAAAAACGAGCAGTACTTC
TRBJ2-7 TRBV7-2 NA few CASSLDWGLAYEQYF TGTGCCAGCAGCTTAGATTGGGGGCTGGCCTACGAGCAGTACTTC
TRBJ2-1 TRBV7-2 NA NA CASSLILESYNEQFF TGTGCCAGCAGCCTCATCTTAGAATCCTACAATGAGCAGTTCTTC
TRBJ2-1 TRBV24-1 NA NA CATSDPGATDGRRSYNEQFF TGTGCCACCAGTGACCCCGGGGCCACAGACGGGAGAAGATCCTACAATGAGCAGTTCTTC
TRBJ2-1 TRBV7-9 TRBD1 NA CASSNTGGEDEQFF TGTGCCAGCAGCAACACAGGGGGCGAGGATGAGCAGTTCTTC
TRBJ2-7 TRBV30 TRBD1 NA CAWSLDRGYYEQYF TGTGCCTGGAGTCTGGACAGGGGGTACTACGAGCAGTACTTC
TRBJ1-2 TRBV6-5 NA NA CASSRGGKLNYGYTF TGTGCCAGCAGCCGAGGGGGAAAACTTAACTATGGCTACACCTTC
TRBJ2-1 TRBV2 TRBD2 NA CASRELAGSNEQFF TGTGCCAGCAGGGAACTAGCGGGGTCCAATGAGCAGTTCTTC
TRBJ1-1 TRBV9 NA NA CASSVRVNTEAFF TGTGCCAGCAGCGTCCGGGTGAACACTGAAGCTTTCTTT
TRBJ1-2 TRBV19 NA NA CASSITAEYGYTF TGTGCCAGTAGTATAACGGCGGAATATGGCTACACCTTC
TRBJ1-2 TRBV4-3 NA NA CASSQDFRGRDYGYTF TGCGCCAGCAGCCAAGATTTTAGGGGGAGGGACTATGGCTACACCTTC
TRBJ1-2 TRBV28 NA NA CASSSTGRRRGIYGYTF TGTGCCAGCAGCTCCACCGGACGCAGACGGGGAATCTATGGCTACACCTTC
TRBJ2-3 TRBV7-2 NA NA CASSFPLSGDGTDTQYF TGTGCCAGCAGCTTCCCTCTTAGCGGAGACGGCACAGATACGCAGTATTTT
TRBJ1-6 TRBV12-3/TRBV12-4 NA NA CASTQGRGPLHF TGTGCCAGCACCCAGGGTCGAGGACCCCTCCACTTT
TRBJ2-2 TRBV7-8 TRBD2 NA CASSLRSGRYGTGELFF TGTGCCAGCAGCTTACGTAGCGGGAGGTACGGCACCGGGGAGCTGTTTTTT
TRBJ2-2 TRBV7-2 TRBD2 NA CASSLPGRAGELFF TGTGCCAGCAGCTTACCAGGGAGGGCCGGGGAGCTGTTTTTT
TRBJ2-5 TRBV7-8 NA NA CASSSTYIRKETQYF TGTGCCAGCAGCTCGACATACATTAGGAAAGAGACCCAGTACTTC
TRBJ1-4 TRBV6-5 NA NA CASSSGKGGTNEKLFF TGTGCCAGCAGTTCAGGCAAGGGAGGCACTAATGAAAAACTGTTTTTT
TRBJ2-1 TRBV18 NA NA CASSHPGLGPYNEQFF TGTGCCAGCTCACACCCCGGCCTGGGGCCCTACAATGAGCAGTTCTTC
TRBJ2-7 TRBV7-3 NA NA CASSLRGAADEQYF TGTGCCAGCAGCTTAAGGGGAGCGGCCGACGAGCAGTACTTC
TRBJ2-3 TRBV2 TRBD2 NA CASRPAGVPDTQYF TGTGCCTCACGGCCAGCGGGAGTACCAGATACGCAGTATTTT
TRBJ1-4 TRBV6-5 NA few CASSYSASTNEKLFF TGTGCCAGCAGTTACTCGGCCTCAACTAATGAAAAACTGTTTTTT
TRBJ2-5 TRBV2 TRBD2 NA CASSEWAGVVETQYF TGTGCCAGCAGTGAGTGGGCGGGAGTTGTGGAGACCCAGTACTTC
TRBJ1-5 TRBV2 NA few CASMSAVYQPQHF TGTGCCAGCATGTCTGCAGTGTATCAGCCCCAGCATTTT
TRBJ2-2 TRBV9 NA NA CASSVARGNTGELFF TGTGCCAGCAGCGTAGCTAGGGGGAACACCGGGGAGCTGTTTTTT
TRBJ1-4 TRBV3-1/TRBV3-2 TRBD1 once CASSHAQGIEKLFF TGTGCCAGCAGCCATGCACAGGGGATTGAAAAACTGTTTTTT
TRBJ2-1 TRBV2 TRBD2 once CASAAWGGRNEQFF TGTGCCAGCGCCGCCTGGGGCGGGAGGAATGAGCAGTTCTTC
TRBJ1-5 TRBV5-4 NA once CASSLDAGLGNQPQHF TGTGCCAGCAGCTTGGATGCCGGGTTAGGCAATCAGCCCCAGCATTTT
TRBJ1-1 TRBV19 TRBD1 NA CASSTGTVQNTEAFF TGTGCCAGTAGTACTGGGACAGTGCAGAACACTGAAGCTTTCTTT
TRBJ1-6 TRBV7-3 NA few CASSSGRGPRDSPLHF TGTGCCAGCAGCTCCGGGAGGGGCCCGAGGGATTCACCCCTCCACTTT
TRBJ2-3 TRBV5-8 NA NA CASSLQGLRTQYF TGTGCCAGCAGCTTGCAAGGACTGCGTACGCAGTATTTT
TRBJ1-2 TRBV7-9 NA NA CASSRLLGGAGGYTF TGTGCCAGCAGCCGCCTCCTGGGAGGGGCCGGTGGCTACACCTTC
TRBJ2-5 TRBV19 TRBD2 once CASSKGLAGHQETQYF TGTGCCAGTAGTAAGGGACTAGCGGGGCACCAAGAGACCCAGTACTTC
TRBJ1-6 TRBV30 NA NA CAWDDDRTSPLHF TGTGCCTGGGATGACGACAGGACTTCACCCCTCCACTTT
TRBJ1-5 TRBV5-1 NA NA CASSPGLLNQPQHF TGCGCCAGCAGTCCGGGACTGCTTAATCAGCCCCAGCATTTT
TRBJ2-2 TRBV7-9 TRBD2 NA CASSLGAGVLTGELFF TGTGCCAGCAGCTTAGGAGCGGGAGTTCTCACCGGGGAGCTGTTTTTT
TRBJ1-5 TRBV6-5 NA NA CASSYGGLGPQHF TGTGCCAGCAGTTACGGCGGTCTCGGGCCCCAGCATTTT